This T cell receptor beta chain was sequenced for a study of blood T cells in healthy people across ages. General observations from the study: The unknown donor CMV status may have confounded expanded clonotype changes. Among T cells, TCR beta diversity per million cells dropped roughly linearly as age rose. More naive CD4+ cells and higher diversity were found in long-lived than in aged donors.

Using a J-beta primer mix together with a sample-barcoded 5' primer, a second PCR was run for roughly 6 to 12 cycles. MiXCR, run by TCRdb on the 5' RACE reads, gives a single entry per CDR3 protein. The sample holds hundreds of thousands of distinct CDR3 sequences, approximately 53% seen once. CDR3 length: 13 amino acids. The germline V and J ends were trimmed by 4 bases and 5 bases, with 14 bases remaining between them. Per germline, CDR1 SQVTM and CDR2 ANQGSEA. Remarks on this clonotype: The antigen is not known.

The rearrangement uses TRBV29-1 and TRBJ1-2, with D possibly being TRBD1 (6 bases). This sequence originates from a man aged 35 to 55 in good health. What was sequenced was blood. The CDR3 region is CSVAGEIEYGYTF. In nucleotides, the CDR3 is TGCAGCGTTGCAGGGGAGATTGAGTATGGCTACACCTTC.